Sequencing of this T cell receptor (beta chain) was carried out in a study of blood T cell repertoires in COVID-19. Study details: COVID-19 samples, acute and convalescent, were from the United States, Italy and Spain. T cells, B-cell-depleted T cells, or PBMCs supplied cDNA or gDNA.

CDR3 length equals 14 residues. The V gene's germline CDR1 is GTSNPN and CDR2 SVGIG (reference sequence). The germline V and J ends were trimmed by 0 bases and 4 bases, with 10 bases remaining between them. Authors' processing steps: Amplification with reference gene primers provided the estimates of nucleated cell counts. Using immunoSEQ multiplex PCR, the repertoire was profiled, and TCRdb retains in-frame clones only, with some absent. The V and J calls and the clone size are those of that table, but D and trimming were determined from the DNA. Here the sample spans a few hundred thousand clones, around 88% being singletons.

The sequence was collected from a woman aged 30 to 39 who had recovered from COVID-19. Sequencing input: peripheral blood. V and J are TRBV30 and TRBJ1-5, with D perhaps matching TRBD1 (5 bases). In nucleotides, the CDR3 is TGTGCCTGGAGTGTGGGGCCGAGGAATCAGCCCCAGCATTTT. The encoded protein is CAWSVGPRNQPQHF.